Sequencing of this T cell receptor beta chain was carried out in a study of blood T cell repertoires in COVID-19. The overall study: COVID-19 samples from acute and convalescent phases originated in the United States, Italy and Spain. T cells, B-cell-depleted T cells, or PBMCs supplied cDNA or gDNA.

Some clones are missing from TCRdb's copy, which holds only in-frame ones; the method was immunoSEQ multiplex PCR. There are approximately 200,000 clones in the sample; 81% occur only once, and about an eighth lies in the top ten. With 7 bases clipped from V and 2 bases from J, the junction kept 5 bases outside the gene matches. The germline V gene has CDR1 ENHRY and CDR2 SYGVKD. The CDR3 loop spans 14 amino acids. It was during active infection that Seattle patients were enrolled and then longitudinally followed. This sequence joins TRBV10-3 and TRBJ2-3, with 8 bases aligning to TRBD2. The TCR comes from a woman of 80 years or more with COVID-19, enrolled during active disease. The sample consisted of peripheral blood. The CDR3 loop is CAITRAGVTDTQYF. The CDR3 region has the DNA TGTGCCATCACTCGAGCGGGGGTCACAGATACGCAGTATTTT.